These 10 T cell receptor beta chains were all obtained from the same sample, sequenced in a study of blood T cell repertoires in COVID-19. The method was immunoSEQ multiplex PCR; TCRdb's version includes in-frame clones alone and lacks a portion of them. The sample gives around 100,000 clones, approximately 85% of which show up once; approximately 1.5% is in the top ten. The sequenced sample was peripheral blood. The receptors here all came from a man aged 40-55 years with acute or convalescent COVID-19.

The CDR3 sequence is CASSPARVLSGATDTQYF. The CDR3 nucleotides read TGTGCCAGCAGCCCAGCCCGTGTTCTTAGCGGGGCGACAGATACGCAGTATTTT. This rearrangement joins TRBV7-6 to TRBJ2-3, with TRBD2 matching over 8 bases. V dropped 5 bases and J dropped 3; count of bases not matched to a gene: 16. The CDR3 has 18 residues. CDR1 and CDR2 from the germline V gene are SGHVS and FNYEAQ.

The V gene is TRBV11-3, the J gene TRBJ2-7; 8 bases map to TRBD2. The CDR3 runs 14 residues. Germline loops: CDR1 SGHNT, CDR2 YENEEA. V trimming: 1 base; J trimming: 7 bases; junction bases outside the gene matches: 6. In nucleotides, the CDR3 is TGTGCCAGCAGCTTAGTGGGGAGCGGGAGTGAGCAGTACTTC. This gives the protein CASSLVGSGSEQYF. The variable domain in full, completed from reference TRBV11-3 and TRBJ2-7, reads EAGVVQSPRYKIIEKKQPVAFWCNPISGHNTLYWYLQNLGQGPELLIRYENEEAVDDSQLPKDRFSAERLKGVDSTLKIQPAELGDSAVYLCASSLVGSGSEQYFGPGTRLTVT.

The CDR3 nucleotides are TGCGCCAGCAGCTTGGATAGCCACACCGGGGAGCTGTTTTTT. The encoded protein is CASSLDSHTGELFF. The chain couples TRBV5-1 to TRBJ2-2; D gene unclear. Germline CDR1 reads SGHRS; CDR2 reads YFSETQ. V dropped 0 bases and J dropped 3 bases, with 6 bases sitting between them. This CDR3 has 14 residues.

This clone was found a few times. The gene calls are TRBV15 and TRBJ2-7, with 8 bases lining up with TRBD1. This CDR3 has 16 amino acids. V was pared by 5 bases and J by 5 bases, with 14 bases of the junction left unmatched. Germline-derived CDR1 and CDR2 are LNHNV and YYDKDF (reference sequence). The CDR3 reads CATSFGQGPGLHEQYF. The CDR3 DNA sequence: TGTGCCACCAGCTTCGGACAGGGCCCGGGCCTCCACGAGCAGTACTTC. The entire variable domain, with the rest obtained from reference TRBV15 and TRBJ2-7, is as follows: DAMVIQNPRYQVTQFGKPVTLSCSQTLNHNVMYWYQQKSSQAPKLLFHYYDKDFNNEADTPDNFQSRRPNTSFCFLDIRSPGLGDTAMYLCATSFGQGPGLHEQYFGPGTRLTVT.

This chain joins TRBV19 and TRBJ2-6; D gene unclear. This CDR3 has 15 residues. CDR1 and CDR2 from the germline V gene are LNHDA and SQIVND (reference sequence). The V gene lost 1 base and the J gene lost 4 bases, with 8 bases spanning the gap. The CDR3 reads CASSIVPSGANVLTF. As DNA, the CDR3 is TGTGCCAGTAGTATAGTTCCCTCCGGGGCCAACGTCCTGACTTTC.

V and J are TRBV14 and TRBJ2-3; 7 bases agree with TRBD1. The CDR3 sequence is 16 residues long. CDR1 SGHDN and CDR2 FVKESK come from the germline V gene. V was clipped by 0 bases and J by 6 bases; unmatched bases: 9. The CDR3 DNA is TGTGCCAGCAGCCAAGAATTCCGACAGGGTCTCGATACGCAGTATTTT. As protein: CASSQEFRQGLDTQYF.

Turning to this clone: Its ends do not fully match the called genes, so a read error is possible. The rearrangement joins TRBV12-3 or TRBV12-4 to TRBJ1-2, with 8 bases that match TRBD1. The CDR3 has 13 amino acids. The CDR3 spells CASRRGQGYDYTF. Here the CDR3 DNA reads TGTGCCAGCAGACGTGGACAGGGTTATGACTACACCTTC.

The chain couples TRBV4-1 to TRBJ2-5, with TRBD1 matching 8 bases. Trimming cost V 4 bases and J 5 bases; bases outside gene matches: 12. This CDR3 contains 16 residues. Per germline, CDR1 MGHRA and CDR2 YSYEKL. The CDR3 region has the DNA TGCGCCAGCAGCCCTGCTTCCGGTCAGGGGGCTGAGACCCAGTACTTC. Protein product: CASSPASGQGAETQYF.

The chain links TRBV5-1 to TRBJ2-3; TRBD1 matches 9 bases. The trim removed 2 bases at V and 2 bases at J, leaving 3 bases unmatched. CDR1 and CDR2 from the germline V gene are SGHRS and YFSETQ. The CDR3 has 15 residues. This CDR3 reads CASSLQGAATDTQYF. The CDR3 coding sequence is TGCGCCAGCAGCTTACAGGGGGCGGCCACAGATACGCAGTATTTT.

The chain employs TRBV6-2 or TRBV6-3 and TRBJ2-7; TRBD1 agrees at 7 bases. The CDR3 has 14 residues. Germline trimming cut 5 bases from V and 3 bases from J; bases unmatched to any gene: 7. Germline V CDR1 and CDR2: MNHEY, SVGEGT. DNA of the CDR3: TGTGCCAGCAGTCTTCGACAGGGAAGCTACGAGCAGTACTTC. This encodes CASSLRQGSYEQYF.